The next 32 T cell receptor beta chains were all read from a single sample in a study of type 1 regulatory T cells. These TCRs' antigens remain unknown. Each CDR3 protein gets one entry after TCRdb re-called the reads with MiXCR. In the table there are around 62,000 distinct CDR3 sequences, 55% to 80% of which are singletons. Specimen: cultured T cells, either the whole culture or a sorted T cell fraction (not recorded which). Subset denoted: Tr1-enriched cell product generated in vitro against host alloantigens. These TCRs come from a human donor in good health.

The V gene is TRBV29-1, the J gene TRBJ2-3; 7 bases agree with TRBD2. The junction had 5 bases not matched to a gene; V was cut back by 8 bases and J by 0 bases. Looked up from germline, CDR1 is SQVTM and CDR2 is ANQGSEA. This CDR3 comprises 13 residues. CDR3 in amino acids: CSSWGGSTDTQYF. DNA for the CDR3: TGCAGCTCCTGGGGGGGGAGCACAGATACGCAGTATTTT.

The chain carries TRBV24-1 and TRBJ2-6; 8 bases fit TRBD1. The CDR3 has 16 residues. V lost 3 bases, J lost 4 bases, and 4 bases stayed unmatched. Germline assignment: CDR1 KGHDR and CDR2 SFDVKD. The CDR3 nucleotides are TGTGCCACCAGTGATAGGACAGGGTACGGGGCCAACGTCCTGACTTTC. Amino acids: CATSDRTGYGANVLTF.

With respect to this clonotype: A junction boundary mismatches the germline segment, possibly from a read error. CDR3 sequence (DNA): TGTGCCAGCAGTTTAAGGTCGGCGGGAGCTAATTACAATGAGCAGTTTTTC. Amino acids: CASSLRSAGANYNEQFF. The chain joins TRBV12-3 or TRBV12-4 to TRBJ2-1; 7 bases align to TRBD2. The CDR3 is 17 residues long.

The CDR3 region has the DNA TGTGCCACCAGCAGCTACGGACAGGCGCCGGTGTCGGGAAAACTGTTTTTT. It specifies CATSSYGQAPVSGKLFF. V is TRBV15 and J is TRBJ1-4, with TRBD1 identical over 7 bases. Germline CDR1 LNHNV, CDR2 YYDKDF (reference sequence). This CDR3 has 17 residues. Trimming at V came to 3 bases and at J to 10 bases, leaving 17 bases not matched to a gene.

A few counts support this clonotype. The chain joins TRBV29-1 to TRBJ1-1; D remains unclear. The CDR3 consists of 10 residues. The V and J ends lost 7 bases and 2 bases respectively, with 5 bases between them. Germline lookup yields CDR1 SQVTM and CDR2 ANQGSEA. The CDR3 DNA is TGCAGCGGCCTAAACACTGAAGCTTTCTTT. It specifies CSGLNTEAFF.

This clonotype was counted between two and nine times. The chain couples TRBV20-1 to TRBJ2-2, with D uncertain. The germline gives CDR1 DFQATT, CDR2 SNEGSKA (reference sequence). The CDR3 consists of 17 residues. Trimming stripped 0 bases from V and 4 bases from J, with 18 bases between. The chain's CDR3 is CSAREPLASSGTGELFF. The CDR3 DNA is TGCAGTGCTAGAGAGCCCCTGGCCAGTTCGGGCACCGGGGAGCTGTTTTTT.

The chain links TRBV5-1 to TRBJ2-6; a weak D match, TRBD1 (5 bases). CDR3 size: 14 residues. Germline CDR1 and CDR2: SGHRS and YFSETQ. Trimming cost V 6 bases and J 3 bases, with 10 bases left between them. The CDR3 here is CASKTVGGANVLTF. The CDR3 DNA is TGCGCCAGCAAGACAGTCGGTGGGGCCAACGTCCTGACTTTC.

The chain employs TRBV5-1 and TRBJ2-5; D is unresolved. The CDR3 spans 14 residues. Per germline, CDR1 SGHRS and CDR2 YFSETQ. Trimming took 2 bases from V and 2 from J, leaving 10 bases between them. CDR3 in amino acids: CASSFEWMQETQYF. The DNA for the CDR3 is TGCGCCAGCAGCTTCGAGTGGATGCAAGAGACCCAGTACTTC.

The chain joins TRBV9 to TRBJ2-7; 7 bases line up with TRBD2. The CDR3 is made up of 15 amino acids. Germline CDR1 is SGDLS and CDR2 is YYNGEE. The trim removed 0 bases at V and 4 bases at J, leaving 7 bases unmatched. The CDR3 nucleotides read TGTGCCAGCAGCGTAGCTACGGGGGGAACGTACGAGCAGTACTTC. Its protein product is CASSVATGGTYEQYF.

This clonotype came up a few times. This sequence joins TRBV15 and TRBJ1-1; D is unclear. Germline CDR1 reads LNHNV; CDR2 reads YYDKDF (reference sequence). With 1 base removed from V and 0 bases from J, the gap between germline ends came to 3 bases. The CDR3 has 13 residues. CDR3 sequence (DNA): TGTGCCACCAGCAGAGTGATGAACACTGAAGCTTTCTTT. Translating it yields CATSRVMNTEAFF.

The rearrangement links TRBV29-1 to TRBJ2-2; a weak D match, TRBD2 (6 bases). Germline lookup yields CDR1 SQVTM and CDR2 ANQGSEA. Trimming shortened V by 4 bases and J by 6 bases, and 9 bases separated the two germline ends. The CDR3 has 12 residues. The CDR3 sequence: CSVGSGPGELFF. The DNA for the CDR3 is TGCAGCGTTGGTAGCGGCCCCGGGGAGCTGTTTTTT.

The CDR3 DNA follows: TGTGCCAGCAGTTACAGGCGGGCGGGGGGCACAGATACGCAGTATTTT. Amino acids: CASSYRRAGGTDTQYF. The chain couples TRBV6-5 to TRBJ2-3; 7 bases agree with TRBD2. The CDR3 has 16 residues. Germline CDR1 MNHEY, CDR2 SVGAGI. Unmatched junction bases numbered 6, after V lost 2 bases and J lost 1 base.

The chain is built from TRBV5-1 and TRBJ1-1, with a tentative D call TRBD1 (6 bases). V gave up 0 bases and J gave up 3 bases, with 12 bases separating them. The CDR3 loop spans 15 amino acids. Germline CDR1 and CDR2: SGHRS and YFSETQ. The CDR3 region is CASSLGVGGYTEAFF. The CDR3 bases are TGCGCCAGCAGCTTGGGAGTAGGGGGGTACACTGAAGCTTTCTTT.

This rearrangement joins TRBV20-1 to TRBJ2-1; D ambiguous. The CDR3 runs 12 residues. Germline CDR1 DFQATT, CDR2 SNEGSKA (reference sequence). Trimming took off 6 bases at V and 7 bases at J, with 13 bases between the two ends. CDR3 in amino acids: CSAEVARNEQFF. In DNA form, the CDR3 reads TGCAGTGCCGAGGTTGCTCGGAATGAGCAGTTCTTC.

V and J are TRBV6-2 or TRBV6-3 and TRBJ2-1; TRBD1 or TRBD2 may be the D gene (6 bases each). The germline V and J ends were trimmed by 7 bases and 5 bases, with 21 bases remaining between them. This CDR3 has 16 residues. In germline, CDR1 is MNHEY, CDR2 SVGEGT. Here the CDR3 DNA reads TGTGCCAGCAATAAGCCACTCGGGGGCGGGAACAATGAGCAGTTCTTC. The encoded protein is CASNKPLGGGNNEQFF.

The rearrangement uses TRBV28 and TRBJ1-2; D remains ambiguous. The germline V gene has CDR1 MDHEN and CDR2 SYDVKM. The CDR3 extends over 12 amino acids. Trimming cost V 3 bases and J 5 bases, with 7 bases left between them. CDR3 loop: CASSFGGYGYTF. The CDR3 nucleotides read TGTGCCAGCAGTTTTGGAGGGTATGGCTACACCTTC.

This clonotype was seen once. The chain joins TRBV6-2 or TRBV6-3 to TRBJ1-1; D gene unclear. Between the trimmed V and J ends, which lost 7 bases and 4 bases, there was a span of 16 bases. This CDR3 contains 14 residues. Germline CDR1 is MNHEY and CDR2 is SVGEGT. The CDR3 region is CASKRLGEVTEAFF. CDR3 bases: TGTGCCAGCAAAAGACTCGGGGAGGTCACTGAAGCTTTCTTT.

The chain combines TRBV18 with TRBJ2-7; D assignment may be TRBD1 or TRBD2 (5 bases each). CDR1 and CDR2 (germline): KGHSH, LQKENI. Trimming took off 2 bases at V and 2 bases at J, with 13 bases between the two ends. This CDR3 contains 15 residues. The CDR3 loop reads CASSPTGTGPYEQYF. The CDR3 DNA reads TGTGCCAGCTCACCAACCGGGACGGGACCCTACGAGCAGTACTTC.

The chain employs TRBV20-1 and TRBJ2-7; 10 nucleotides agree with TRBD1. The CDR3 is made up of 14 amino acids. The germline V gene has CDR1 DFQATT and CDR2 SNEGSKA (reference sequence). The V segment lost 3 bases and the J segment 2 bases; nucleotides outside the gene matches: 4. CDR3 in DNA: TGCAGTGCTAGTGAGGGACAGGGGACCTACGAGCAGTACTTC. Its protein is CSASEGQGTYEQYF.

The chain couples TRBV5-1 to TRBJ1-2; 9 nucleotides line up with TRBD1. The ends lost 2 bases at V and 4 bases at J; junction bases unmatched: 6. The CDR3 totals 15 residues. Germline CDR1 is SGHRS and CDR2 is YFSETQ. The CDR3 sequence is CASSFTTGGSYGYTF. CDR3 in DNA: TGCGCCAGCAGCTTTACGACAGGGGGATCCTATGGCTACACCTTC.

This clonotype has more than one count but fewer than ten. The chain recombines TRBV29-1 with TRBJ2-7; TRBD2 aligns across 12 bases. Germline CDR1 and CDR2: SQVTM and ANQGSEA. The V and J ends lost 6 bases and 6 bases, in that order; junction bases with no gene match: 9. The CDR3 consists of 14 residues. The CDR3 region has the DNA TGCAGCGTGACCGGACTAGCGGGAATAGGCGAGCAGTACTTC. This encodes CSVTGLAGIGEQYF.

A word on this clonotype: The germline gene is not matched at one end of the junction; a read error may be the cause. J is TRBJ2-3 and V is TRBV4-2, with no clear D. CDR3 length: 15 amino acids. CDR1 and CDR2 (germline): LGHNA, YNFKEQ. The DNA for the CDR3 is TGCGCCAGCAGCCAAGGCTTCCAGGGCACAGATACGCAGTATTTT. This gives the protein CASSQGFQGTDTQYF.

The chain has TRBV15 and TRBJ2-7; 7 positions agree with TRBD2. Germline trimming cut 3 bases from V and 7 bases from J; bases unmatched to any gene: 18. The germline gives CDR1 LNHNV, CDR2 YYDKDF (reference sequence). This CDR3 is 17 amino acids long. CDR3 DNA: TGTGCCACCAGCAGGGGTTTAGCGTCGGCGGGAGTTGGTGAGCAGTACTTC. It specifies CATSRGLASAGVGEQYF.

In this sample, this clonotype turned up once. The CDR3 loop reads CASSRGQVNTGELFF. The CDR3 DNA is TGTGCCAGCAGCCGTGGACAGGTTAACACCGGGGAGCTGTTTTTT. This chain links TRBV7-2 with TRBJ2-2, with 7 bases aligning to TRBD1. The length of the CDR3 is 15 residues. Germline trimming cut 5 bases from V and 2 bases from J; bases unmatched to any gene: 5. Germline lookup yields CDR1 SGHTA and CDR2 FQGNSA.

DNA for the CDR3: TGTGCCAGCAGTTTAACTCCAGTCGACACACTTGATAGCAATCAGCCCCAGCATTTT. It encodes CASSLTPVDTLDSNQPQHF. The chain is built from TRBV12-3 or TRBV12-4 and TRBJ1-5; D is ambiguous. The CDR3 loop spans 19 amino acids. V lost 2 bases and J lost 0, with 20 bases in between.

The rearrangement joins TRBV7-9 to TRBJ2-1; D is uncertain. This CDR3 is built from 13 residues. Germline CDR1 and CDR2: SEHNR and FQNEAQ (reference sequence). V was clipped by 1 base and J by 8 bases, with 9 bases between them. The CDR3 region has the DNA TGTGCCAGCAGCTTAGTACCGGTCCATGAGCAGTTCTTC. Translated, it gives CASSLVPVHEQFF. The full variable domain, with the rest looked up from reference TRBV7-9 and TRBJ2-1, is DTGVSQNPRHKITKRGQNVTFRCDPISEHNRLYWYRQTLGQGPEFLTYFQNEAQLEKSRLLSDRFSAERPKGSFSTLEIQRTEQGDSAMYLCASSLVPVHEQFFGPGTRLTVL.

In its sample, this clonotype is medium-sized. This rearrangement joins TRBV15 to TRBJ2-3; D tentatively fits TRBD1 or TRBD2 (7 bases each). The CDR3 spans 18 residues. Looked up from germline, CDR1 is LNHNV and CDR2 is YYDKDF (reference sequence). V shed 1 base and J shed 2 bases, with 19 bases lying between them. The CDR3 nucleotides are TGTGCCACCAGCAGAGGGGGGTGGGGAGGGGGCAACACAGATACGCAGTATTTT. Its protein product is CATSRGGWGGGNTDTQYF.

The rearrangement links TRBV12-3 or TRBV12-4 to TRBJ2-1, with TRBD2 as a possible D gene (6 bases). The length of the CDR3 is 17 residues. Trimming removed 4 bases at V and 7 bases at J, with 23 bases between. CDR3 residues: CASSSPPGRGVGNEQFF. The CDR3 nucleotides are TGTGCCAGCAGTTCCCCTCCGGGGCGGGGAGTGGGGAATGAGCAGTTCTTC.

The chain has TRBV29-1 and TRBJ1-2; no firm D call. V shed 0 bases and J shed 4 bases, with 6 bases lying between them. CDR3 size: 12 residues. CDR1 is SQVTM, CDR2 ANQGSEA, per germline. For the CDR3, the DNA is TGCAGCGTTGAAGATCAGTCCTATGGCTACACCTTC. Encoded protein: CSVEDQSYGYTF.

This sequence joins TRBV2 and TRBJ2-3, with TRBD1 as a possible D gene (6 bases). Germline assignment: CDR1 SNHLY and CDR2 FYNNEI. The CDR3 is made up of 13 amino acids. V dropped 6 bases and J dropped 4 bases, with 11 bases sitting between them. The chain's CDR3 is CASRTGFADTQYF. Here the CDR3 DNA reads TGTGCCAGCAGAACAGGGTTTGCAGATACGCAGTATTTT.

This chain links TRBV30 with TRBJ2-7, with 7 bases identical to TRBD1. The CDR3 has 15 amino acids. Germline values: CDR1 GTSNPN, CDR2 SVGIG (reference sequence). The V and J ends lost 3 bases and 5 bases, in that order; junction bases with no gene match: 13. In nucleotides, the CDR3 is TGTGCCTGGAGAAAGGGGAAGAAGGGGGCCCACGAGCAGTACTTC. Translation: CAWRKGKKGAHEQYF. Filled out from reference TRBV30 and TRBJ2-7, the complete variable domain reads SQTIHQWPATLVQPVGSPLSLECTVEGTSNPNLYWYRQAAGRGLQLLFYSVGIGQISSEVPQNLSASRPQDRQFILSSKKLLLSDSGFYLCAWRKGKKGAHEQYFGPGTRLTVT.

This chain links TRBV27 with TRBJ1-1, with D tentatively TRBD1 (5 bases). From germline, CDR1 is MNHEY and CDR2 SMNVEV (reference sequence). The V gene lost 8 bases and the J gene lost 4 bases, with 14 bases spanning the gap. The CDR3 consists of 13 residues. CDR3 sequence (DNA): TGTGCCAGCCGTTCGGGGGGGGGCACTGAAGCTTTCTTT. This encodes CASRSGGGTEAFF.